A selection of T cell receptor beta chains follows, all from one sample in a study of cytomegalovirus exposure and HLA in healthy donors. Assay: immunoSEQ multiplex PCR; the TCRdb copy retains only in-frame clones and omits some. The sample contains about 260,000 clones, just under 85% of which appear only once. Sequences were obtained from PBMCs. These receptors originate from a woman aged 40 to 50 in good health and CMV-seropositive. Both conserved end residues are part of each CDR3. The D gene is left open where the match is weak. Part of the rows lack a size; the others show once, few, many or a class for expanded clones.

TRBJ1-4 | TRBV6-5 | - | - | CASSYSWQGGLFF | TGTGCCAGCAGTTACTCCTGGCAGGGCGGACTGTTTTTT
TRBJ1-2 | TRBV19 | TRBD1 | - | CASSTTGVGGRLHF | TGTGCCAGTTCAACCACAGGGGTAGGGGGACGGCTACACTTC
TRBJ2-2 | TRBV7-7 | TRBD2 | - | CASSPSGSHTGELFF | TGTGCCAGCAGCCCGAGCGGGAGTCACACCGGGGAGCTGTTTTTT
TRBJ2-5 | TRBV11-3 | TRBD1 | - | CASSPTGAETQYF | TGTGCCAGCAGCCCTACAGGGGCAGAGACCCAGTACTTC
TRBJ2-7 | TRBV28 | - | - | CASSLPGSYEQYF | TGTGCCAGCAGTTTGCCCGGGTCCTACGAGCAGTACTTC
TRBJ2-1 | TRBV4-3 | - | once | CASSQETRGEQFF | TGCGCCAGCAGCCAAGAGACAAGGGGTGAGCAGTTCTTC
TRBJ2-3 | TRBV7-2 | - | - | CASSAPDEGADTQYF | TGTGCCAGCAGCGCCCCGGACGAGGGGGCAGATACGCAGTATTTT
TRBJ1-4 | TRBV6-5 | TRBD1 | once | CASSSRGQGNEKLFF | TGTGCCAGCAGTTCCCGGGGACAGGGAAACGAAAAACTGTTTTTT
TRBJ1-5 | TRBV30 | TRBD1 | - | CAWTQTGGNQPQHF | TGTGCCTGGACCCAAACAGGGGGCAATCAGCCCCAGCATTTT
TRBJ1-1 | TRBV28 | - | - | CASRPGGAVEAFF | TGTGCCAGCAGGCCCGGGGGGGCCGTGGAAGCTTTCTTT
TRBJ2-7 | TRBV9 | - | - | CASSVSDTSYEQYF | TGTGCCAGCAGCGTCTCGGACACTTCCTACGAGCAGTACTTC
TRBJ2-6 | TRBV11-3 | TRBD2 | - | CASSRSGRTISGANVLTF | TGTGCCAGCAGCAGAAGCGGGAGGACCATCTCTGGGGCCAACGTCCTGACTTTC
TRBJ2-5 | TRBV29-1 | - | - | CSVGQNRGGETQYF | TGCAGCGTTGGCCAAAACAGGGGAGGAGAGACCCAGTACTTC
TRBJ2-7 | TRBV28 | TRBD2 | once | CASTLRTGTSGREQYF | TGTGCCAGCACCCTAAGAACCGGGACTAGCGGGAGGGAGCAGTACTTC
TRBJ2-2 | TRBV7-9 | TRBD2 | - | CASSPTGLAGTNTGELFF | TGTGCCAGCAGCCCCACGGGACTAGCGGGAACGAACACCGGGGAGCTGTTTTTT
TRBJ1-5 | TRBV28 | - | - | CASSFRGGPQHF | TGTGCCAGCAGTTTCCGGGGGGGCCCCCAGCATTTT
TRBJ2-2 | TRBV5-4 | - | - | CASSVANTGELFF | TGTGCCAGCAGCGTCGCGAACACCGGGGAGCTGTTTTTT
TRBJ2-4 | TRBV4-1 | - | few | CASSQEGARVGNIQYF | TGCGCCAGCAGCCAGGAAGGGGCCAGGGTGGGAAACATTCAGTACTTC
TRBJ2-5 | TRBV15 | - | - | CATSRDSSLFSAIQETQYF | TGTGCCACCAGCAGAGATTCTTCTCTTTTTAGCGCGATACAAGAGACCCAGTACTTC
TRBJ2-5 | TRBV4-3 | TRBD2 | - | CASSQGGREETQYF | TGCGCCAGCAGCCAAGGGGGGAGGGAAGAGACCCAGTACTTC
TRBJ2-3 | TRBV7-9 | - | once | CASRTRGGVTDTQYF | TGTGCCAGCCGAACCCGAGGGGGGGTCACAGATACGCAGTATTTT
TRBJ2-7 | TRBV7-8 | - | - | CASSLAGTVSYEQYF | TGTGCCAGCAGCTTAGCCGGGACTGTATCCTACGAGCAGTACTTC
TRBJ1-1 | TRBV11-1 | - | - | CASSLGAAMNTEAFF | TGTGCCAGCAGCTTAGGGGCAGCCATGAACACTGAAGCTTTCTTT
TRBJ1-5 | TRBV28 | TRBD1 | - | CASSLTRTGNSNQPQHF | TGTGCCAGCAGTTTAACCCGGACAGGAAATAGCAATCAGCCCCAGCATTTT
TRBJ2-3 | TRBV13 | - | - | CASSLGGRASTDTQYF | TGTGCCAGCAGCCTCGGGGGGCGGGCAAGCACAGATACGCAGTATTTT
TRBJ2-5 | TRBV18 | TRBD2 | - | CASSPTLAGGGETQYF | TGTGCCAGCTCACCTACCCTAGCGGGAGGTGGGGAGACCCAGTACTTC
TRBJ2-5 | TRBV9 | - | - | CASSVFGSGETQYF | TGTGCCAGCAGCGTGTTCGGGAGCGGGGAGACCCAGTACTTC
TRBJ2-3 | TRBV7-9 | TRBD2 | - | CASSHKPGLADTDTQYF | TGTGCCAGCAGCCACAAACCGGGACTAGCAGACACAGATACGCAGTATTTT
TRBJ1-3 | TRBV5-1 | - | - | CASSLAGTGNTIYF | TGCGCCAGCAGCTTGGCAGGGACTGGAAACACCATATATTTT
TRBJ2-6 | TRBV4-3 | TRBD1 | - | CASSQEGTGGAGGANGLTF | TGCGCCAGCAGCCAAGAGGGGACAGGGGGCGCGGGTGGGGCCAACGGCCTGACTTTC
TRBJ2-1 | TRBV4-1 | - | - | CASSQVRGHEQFF | TGCGCCAGCAGCCAAGTCAGGGGCCATGAGCAGTTCTTC
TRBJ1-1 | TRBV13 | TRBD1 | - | CASIGTAGRTEAFF | TGTGCCAGCATCGGGACAGCAGGAAGAACTGAAGCTTTCTTT
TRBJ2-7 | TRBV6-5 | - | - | CASSYPPQWEGDEQYF | TGTGCCAGCAGTTACCCCCCCCAATGGGAAGGGGACGAGCAGTACTTC
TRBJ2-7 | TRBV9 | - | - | CASSVGGNYEQYF | TGTGCCAGCAGCGTGGGCGGGAACTACGAGCAGTACTTC
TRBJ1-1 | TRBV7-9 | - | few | CASSSGQRTEAFF | TGTGCCAGCAGCTCCGGACAACGGACTGAAGCTTTCTTT
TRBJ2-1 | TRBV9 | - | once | CASSRTNRNEQFF | TGTGCCAGCAGTCGAACCAACAGGAATGAGCAGTTCTTC
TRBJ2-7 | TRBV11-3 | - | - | CASSGQAFYEQYF | TGTGCCAGCAGCGGACAAGCCTTCTACGAGCAGTACTTC
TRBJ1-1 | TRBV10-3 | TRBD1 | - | CAIRPGTGGTEAFF | TGTGCCATCAGGCCGGGGACAGGGGGCACTGAAGCTTTCTTT
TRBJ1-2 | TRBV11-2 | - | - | CASRPPGAHGYTF | TGTGCCAGCAGACCTCCAGGGGCCCATGGCTACACCTTC
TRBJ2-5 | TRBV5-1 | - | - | CASSYPQETQYF | TGCGCCAGCAGTTATCCCCAAGAGACCCAGTACTTC
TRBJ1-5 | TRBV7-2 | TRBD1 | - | CASSLALPGGTVNQPQHF | TGTGCCAGCAGCTTAGCCCTCCCAGGGGGGACAGTAAATCAGCCCCAGCATTTT
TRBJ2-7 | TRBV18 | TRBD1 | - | CASSPRDSSLYEQYF | TGTGCCAGCTCACCCCGGGACAGCTCACTCTACGAGCAGTACTTC
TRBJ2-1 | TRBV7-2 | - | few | CASSLVLAQGNEQFF | TGTGCCAGCAGCTTGGTTCTAGCTCAGGGGAATGAGCAGTTCTTC
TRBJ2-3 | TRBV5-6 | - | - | CASSLFSGHADTQYF | TGTGCCAGCAGCTTGTTTTCCGGACACGCAGATACGCAGTATTTT
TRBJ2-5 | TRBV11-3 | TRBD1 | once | CASSLTGSVETQYF | TGTGCCAGCAGCTTGACAGGGTCCGTGGAGACCCAGTACTTC
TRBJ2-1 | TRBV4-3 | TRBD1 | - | CASSLGQGDEQFF | TGCGCCAGCAGCCTAGGACAGGGCGATGAGCAGTTCTTC
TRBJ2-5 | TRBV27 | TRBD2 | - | CASSLASGSPETQYF | TGTGCCAGCAGTTTAGCTAGCGGGAGTCCAGAGACCCAGTACTTC
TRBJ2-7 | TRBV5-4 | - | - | CASSLGQSNYEQYF | TGTGCCAGCAGCTTGGGACAGTCGAACTACGAGCAGTACTTC
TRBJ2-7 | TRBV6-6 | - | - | CASSYPQSAFDEQYF | TGTGCCAGCAGTTATCCCCAGAGCGCATTCGACGAGCAGTACTTC
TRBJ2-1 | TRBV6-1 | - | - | CASSVGWRGLANEQFF | TGTGCCAGCAGTGTAGGTTGGCGGGGGCTCGCCAATGAGCAGTTCTTC
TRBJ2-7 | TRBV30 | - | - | CAWGRGPDYEQYF | TGTGCCTGGGGGAGAGGGCCGGACTACGAGCAGTACTTC
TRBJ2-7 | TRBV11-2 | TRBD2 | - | CASSLIPGLAGGRAYEQYF | TGTGCCAGCAGCTTAATCCCCGGACTAGCGGGAGGGCGGGCGTACGAGCAGTACTTC
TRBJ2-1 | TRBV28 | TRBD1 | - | CASEGQFHNEQFF | TGTGCCAGCGAGGGACAGTTCCACAATGAGCAGTTCTTC
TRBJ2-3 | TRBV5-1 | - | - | CASSLSGSTDTQYF | TGCGCCAGCAGCTTGTCCGGGAGCACAGATACGCAGTATTTT
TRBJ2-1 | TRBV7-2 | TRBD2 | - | CASSPGLADNEQFF | TGTGCCAGCAGCCCGGGACTAGCGGACAATGAGCAGTTCTTC
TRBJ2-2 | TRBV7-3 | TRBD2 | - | CASSPPGLAVTGELFF | TGTGCCAGCAGCCCCCCGGGACTAGCGGTTACCGGGGAGCTGTTTTTT
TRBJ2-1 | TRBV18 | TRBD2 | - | CASSPEGRERYNEQFF | TGTGCCAGCTCACCTGAAGGGCGGGAGCGCTACAATGAGCAGTTCTTC